This TCR beta chain was documented in a study of cytomegalovirus exposure and HLA in healthy donors. Comments on this clone: Its antigen is undetermined.

The length of the CDR3 is 16 residues. V was shortened by 1 base and J by 7 bases, with 20 bases between the two germline ends. Germline V gene sequence: CDR1 SGHDT, CDR2 YYEEEE. This PCR relied on a set of 60 Vbeta primers and 13 Jbeta primers. Sequencing used immunoSEQ multiplex PCR; TCRdb keeps in-frame clones, though not all of them. The data hold about 140,000 clones, with 80% observed a single time. Study-wide findings and caveats: A later analysis linked 15,000 to 20,000 TCR beta sequences to HLA alleles at 0.05 false discovery rate.

The sequenced sample was PBMCs. The clonotype comes from a male donor in good health and CMV-seronegative. The V gene is TRBV5-6, the J gene TRBJ1-2; D not resolved. In DNA form, the CDR3 reads TGTGCCAGCAGCTTGTCGCTGACACGATATGCGGGTGGCTACACCTTC. It codes for CASSLSLTRYAGGYTF.